Ten or more counts support the clone carrying this T cell receptor (beta chain). Arm-PCR with iRepertoire HTBI primers amplified the CDR3 regions for these TCR beta libraries. TCRdb reprocessed the multiplex PCR reads via MiXCR and lists one record per CDR3 protein. The data contain 400,000 to 500,000 distinct CDR3 sequences, 15% to 20% of them singletons. Trimming stripped 1 base from V and 2 bases from J, with 11 bases between. Germline loops: CDR1 MGHRA, CDR2 YSYEKL. The CDR3 extends over 15 amino acids. The time point was: newly diagnosed GD, antithyroid drugs for less than 3 months. Scientists built the TCR library using RNA that was extracted from PBMCs. The data originate from a study of regulatory T cells in long-lasting Graves disease. The sample was also reused in another study, on T cells in Graves' hyperthyroidism and ophthalmopathy.

This receptor was obtained from a woman in her late teens or twenties with Graves disease. The specimen comprised peripheral blood mononuclear cells (PBMCs), sampled at new diagnosis, from a patient treated with antithyroid drugs. The rearrangement uses TRBV4-1 and TRBJ1-2; tentatively, D is TRBD1 (6 bases). The CDR3 DNA reads as TGCGCCAGCAGCCAAGTCGGCACAGGGAACTATGGCTACACCTTC. Its translation is CASSQVGTGNYGYTF.